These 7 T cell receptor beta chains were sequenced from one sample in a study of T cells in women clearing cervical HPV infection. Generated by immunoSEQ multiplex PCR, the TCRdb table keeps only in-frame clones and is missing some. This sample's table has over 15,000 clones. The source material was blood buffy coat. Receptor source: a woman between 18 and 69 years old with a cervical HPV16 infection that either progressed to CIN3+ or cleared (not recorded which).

The DNA read from the CDR3 is TGTGCCAGCCACACAGCAAATTCACCC. Translated, it gives CASHTANSP. The entire CDR3 is CASHTANSPLHF. V usage is TRBV2 and J usage is TRBJ1-6; D unresolved. The CDR3 goes on 3 residues after the read ends, and that part is filled in from the germline J gene. V was pared by 8 bases and J by 7 bases, with 9 bases between. The CDR3 contains 12 residues. Looked up from germline, CDR1 is SNHLY and CDR2 is FYNNEI.

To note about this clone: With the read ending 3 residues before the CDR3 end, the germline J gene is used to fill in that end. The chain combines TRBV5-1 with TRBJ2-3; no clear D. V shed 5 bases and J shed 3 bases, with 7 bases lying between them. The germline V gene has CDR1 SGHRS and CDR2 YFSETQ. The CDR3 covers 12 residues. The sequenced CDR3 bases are TGCGCCAGCAGAGAACTGACAGATACG. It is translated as CASRELTDT. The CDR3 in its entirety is CASRELTDTQYF.

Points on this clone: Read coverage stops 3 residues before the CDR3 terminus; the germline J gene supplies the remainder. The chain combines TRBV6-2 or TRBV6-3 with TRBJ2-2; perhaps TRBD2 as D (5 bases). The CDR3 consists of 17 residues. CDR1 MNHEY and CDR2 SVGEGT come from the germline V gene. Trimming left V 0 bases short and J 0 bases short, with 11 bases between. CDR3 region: CASSYSTSLANTGELFF. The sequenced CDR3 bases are TGTGCCAGCAGTTACTCGACGTCACTAGCGAACACCGGGGAG.

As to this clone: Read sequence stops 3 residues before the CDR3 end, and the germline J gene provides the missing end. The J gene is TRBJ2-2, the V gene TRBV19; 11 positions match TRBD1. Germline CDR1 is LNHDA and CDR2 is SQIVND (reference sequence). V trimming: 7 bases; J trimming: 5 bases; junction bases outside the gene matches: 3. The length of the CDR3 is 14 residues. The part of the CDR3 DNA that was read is TGTGCCAGTATGGACAGGGGGCGGACCGGGGAG. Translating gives CASMDRGRTGE. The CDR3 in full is CASMDRGRTGELFF.

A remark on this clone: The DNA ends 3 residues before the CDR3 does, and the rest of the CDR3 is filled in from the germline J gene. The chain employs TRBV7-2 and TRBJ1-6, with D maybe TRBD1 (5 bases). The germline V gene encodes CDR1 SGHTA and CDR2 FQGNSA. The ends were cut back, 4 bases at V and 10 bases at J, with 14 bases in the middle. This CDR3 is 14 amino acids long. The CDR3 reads CASSSAGRLSPLHF. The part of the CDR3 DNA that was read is TGTGCCAGCAGCTCTGCGGGGCGGCTCTCACCC.

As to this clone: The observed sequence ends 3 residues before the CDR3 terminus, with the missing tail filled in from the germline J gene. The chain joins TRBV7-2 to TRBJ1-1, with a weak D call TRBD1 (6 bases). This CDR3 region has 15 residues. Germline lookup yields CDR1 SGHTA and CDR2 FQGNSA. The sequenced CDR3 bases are TGTGCCAGCAGCCCCGGACTAGCGGGGGCGAAGACG. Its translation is CASSPGLAGAKT. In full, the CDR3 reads CASSPGLAGAKTAFF.

CDR3 DNA (partial): TGTGCCAGCAGGGTAGGGACAGCAGATAATTCACCC. It is translated as CASRVGTADNSP. The whole CDR3 reads CASRVGTADNSPLHF. The V and J genes are TRBV2 and TRBJ1-6; 7 positions agree with TRBD1. The read falls 3 residues short of the CDR3 end, and the missing part is taken from the germline J gene. J lost 5 bases, V lost 6 bases, and 7 bases had no gene match. CDR3 length: 15 residues. Per the germline V gene, CDR1 is SNHLY and CDR2 is FYNNEI.